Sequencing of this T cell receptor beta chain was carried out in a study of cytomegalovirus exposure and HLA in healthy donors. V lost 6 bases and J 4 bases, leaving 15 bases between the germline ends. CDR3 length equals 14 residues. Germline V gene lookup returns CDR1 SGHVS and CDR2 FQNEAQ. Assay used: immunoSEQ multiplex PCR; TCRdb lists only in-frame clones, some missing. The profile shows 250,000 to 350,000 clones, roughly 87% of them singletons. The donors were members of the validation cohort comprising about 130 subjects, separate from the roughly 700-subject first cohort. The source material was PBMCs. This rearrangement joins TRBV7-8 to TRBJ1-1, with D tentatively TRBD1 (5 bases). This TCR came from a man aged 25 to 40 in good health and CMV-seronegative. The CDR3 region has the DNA TGTGCCAGCAGGCTACAGGTTTATATCACTGAAGCTTTCTTT. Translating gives CASRLQVYITEAFF.